Sequencing of this TCR beta chain was carried out in a study of blood T cell repertoires in COVID-19 (dated by TCRdb to the early 2020s). Notes on the research overall: Samples from collaborators originated in the United States, Italy and Spain and spanned both the acute and convalescent phases of COVID-19. Where available, HLA class I and class II types were taken from metadata supplied by the sample provider and were not determined by assay-based typing. A de-identified subject ID, COVID-19 status, age in years and sex were almost always included in the sample metadata. The repertoires were made available in a free public database intended to serve as a resource for research on the immune response to SARS-CoV-2. The material from the prospective study consisted of cDNA or gDNA derived from T cells, B-cell-depleted T cells, or PBMCs. Subjects who had been exposed to COVID-19, were actively infected with it, or had recovered from it provided the deeply sampled blood TCRbeta repertoires that made up the dataset. Samples came from the ongoing ImmuneRACE study (first 160 participants) plus 1,254 subjects from 6 global collaborators.

With respect to this clone: Its antigen remains undetermined. It has no much larger one-base neighbor in the sample; base qualities were not kept.

On the study overall, not on this receptor specifically: How much clinical and demographic metadata was included differed by source and by participant, and the metadata was provided uncurated.

TCRbeta CDR3 regions were amplified from genomic DNA by means of the immunoSEQ Assay, a bias-controlled multiplex PCR. In the source study's methods: The number of nucleated cells in each sample was estimated by amplification of reference gene primers within the assay. To quantify the absolute abundance of each unique TCRbeta CDR3 rearrangement, sequence reads were collapsed and filtered. For each sample, productive Simpson clonality was calculated as the square root of Simpson's diversity index over productive rearrangements. Drawn from immuneACCESS, this table holds only the in-frame rearrangements with V and J called that TCRdb kept. Clones are partly lost; checked studies trace under half to an unresolved V gene and leave the rest unexplained. V and J calls plus clone size are reproduced from that table; the DNA served to infer D and trimming. The sample includes hundreds of thousands of clones, with about 85% observed a single time. The ten largest clones represent more than 7.5% of the sample.

Enrolling through a virtual design, the prospective study's participants ranged in age from roughly 18 to 89 years and lived across some 23 United States geographic areas. In the prospective study, cohorts were assigned on the basis of participant-reported clinical history obtained from a screening survey and a study questionnaire. ImmuneRACE Cohort 3 recovered participants were defined by two consecutive negative NP/OP PCR tests, healthcare professional clearance, or symptom resolution. In the prospective study, mobile phlebotomists collected whole blood, serum and a nasopharyngeal or oropharyngeal swab from each participant. Additional blood draws and questionnaires over an approximately two-month period could optionally be provided by prospective study participants. Prospective study blood samples were shipped either frozen or at room temperature before DNA extraction. The CDR3 spans 14 residues, from the cysteine through the phenylalanine. The only DNA kept is the CDR3, 42 bases in frame from the first base. The V end gives up 9 bases and the J end 4 bases, leaving 7 bases in the junction not matched to a gene. For CDR1 and CDR2, the germline V gene lists KGHDR and SFDVKD.

The sequenced material came from PBMCs or T cells enriched from blood (not recorded which). The sequence came from a woman aged 60-75 years who had recovered from COVID-19. The sequence links TRBV24-1 to TRBJ1-5; the central 8 bases match TRBD1. The CDR3 has the sequence CATHSGGANQPQHF. The DNA sequence is TGTGCCACCCATTCAGGGGGCGCAAATCAGCCCCAGCATTTT.